This TCR beta chain was sequenced for a study of T cell responses to AZD1222 COVID-19 vaccine (dated by TCRdb to 2020 to 2023). Background on the whole study: A total of about 250 trial participants underwent TCR sequencing, of whom roughly 210 had received two doses of AZD1222 and 26 had received two doses of the MenACWY control vaccine. Trial participants were enrolled into age subgroups of 18-55, 56-69 and 70-plus years, which contained around 150, 29 and 61 TCR-sequenced participants, respectively.

Broader findings and caveats from the paper: Vaccine-associated CD4 TCRs spanned the whole spike protein, with dominant responses in regions 160-218 and 743-854. Reportedly, close to half of the unique spike-specific TCRs recognized epitopes lying outside the regions that are mutated in the B.1.351 and B.1.1.7 variants. In the small 56-69-year group, the increase in depth fell short of significance, most likely because of low power. Conclusions about previously exposed vaccinees are limited because only five or six AZD1222 recipients were SARS-CoV-2 seropositive at baseline. After two AZD1222 doses, both the breadth and the depth of spike-specific TCRs were significantly higher than at day 0 and than in MenACWY recipients. Participants were mostly white British and included more females than males, and it was suggested by the authors that clonal diversity may have been underestimated. Because no day 14 peak-response samples were available, repertoires were characterized only after the peak T cell response.

In regard to this clone: Its antigen has not been determined. Per-base qualities were not stored, and no clone one base away is much larger.

The CDR3 regions of human TCRbeta chains were analyzed by immunosequencing. In the original analysis: TCRs in the repertoires were compared against a reference library of SARS-CoV-2-specific TCRs that had been generated with the MIRA antigen-specificity platform. Breadth was defined as the fraction of unique TCRs that were SARS-CoV-2-associated, and depth was defined as the fraction of total T cells that were SARS-CoV-2-associated. Using the MIRA data, each spike-specific TCR was mapped to the spike region that the TCR reacts to and placed in a CD4 or CD8 class. Log10-transformed breadth and depth values were compared by one-way ANOVA with Sidak's multiple comparisons tests. TCRdb mirrors the immuneACCESS table, restricted to in-frame sequences. Some clones are absent from its copies; in checked studies, under half trace to an unresolved V gene, and the reason for the others is unknown. The DNA gave D and trimming, while V, J and clone size come from that table. A total of approximately 67,000 clones appear in this sample, 80% to 90% of them only once. The biggest ten clones account for 28% of the sample.

V drops 6 bases and J drops 4 bases, leaving 12 bases in between. CDR1 and CDR2 are drawn from the germline V gene: SNHLY, FYNNEI. The CDR3, cysteine through phenylalanine, is 13 amino acids long. Here the CDR3 DNA is all that survives: 39 bases in frame from base 1. Taken with the paper, the label for time point translates to: about 28 days (+/-7) after the second vaccine dose. AZD1222 recipients with second doses at about 4 weeks or about 12 weeks were pooled, because spike-specific TCR depth and breadth did not differ between schedules. Samples from vaccinated people were obtained from the UK trials COV001 and COV002, which included a single-blind randomized controlled phase 2/3 trial of AZD1222 (ChAdOx1 nCoV-19) in healthy adults. For TCRbeta chain sequencing, PBMC samples from trial participants were taken at day 0 and at day 28 after the second dose.

Sequenced material: peripheral blood, taken 28 days after the second AZD1222 dose. The chain was built from TRBV2 and TRBJ1-2; TRBD1 could be the D gene, as 5 bases match. This receptor was taken from an adult who received the AZD1222 COVID-19 vaccine. The CDR3 has the sequence CASSGDSSYGYTF. The DNA sequence is TGTGCCAGCAGCGGCGACAGTTCCTATGGCTACACCTTC.